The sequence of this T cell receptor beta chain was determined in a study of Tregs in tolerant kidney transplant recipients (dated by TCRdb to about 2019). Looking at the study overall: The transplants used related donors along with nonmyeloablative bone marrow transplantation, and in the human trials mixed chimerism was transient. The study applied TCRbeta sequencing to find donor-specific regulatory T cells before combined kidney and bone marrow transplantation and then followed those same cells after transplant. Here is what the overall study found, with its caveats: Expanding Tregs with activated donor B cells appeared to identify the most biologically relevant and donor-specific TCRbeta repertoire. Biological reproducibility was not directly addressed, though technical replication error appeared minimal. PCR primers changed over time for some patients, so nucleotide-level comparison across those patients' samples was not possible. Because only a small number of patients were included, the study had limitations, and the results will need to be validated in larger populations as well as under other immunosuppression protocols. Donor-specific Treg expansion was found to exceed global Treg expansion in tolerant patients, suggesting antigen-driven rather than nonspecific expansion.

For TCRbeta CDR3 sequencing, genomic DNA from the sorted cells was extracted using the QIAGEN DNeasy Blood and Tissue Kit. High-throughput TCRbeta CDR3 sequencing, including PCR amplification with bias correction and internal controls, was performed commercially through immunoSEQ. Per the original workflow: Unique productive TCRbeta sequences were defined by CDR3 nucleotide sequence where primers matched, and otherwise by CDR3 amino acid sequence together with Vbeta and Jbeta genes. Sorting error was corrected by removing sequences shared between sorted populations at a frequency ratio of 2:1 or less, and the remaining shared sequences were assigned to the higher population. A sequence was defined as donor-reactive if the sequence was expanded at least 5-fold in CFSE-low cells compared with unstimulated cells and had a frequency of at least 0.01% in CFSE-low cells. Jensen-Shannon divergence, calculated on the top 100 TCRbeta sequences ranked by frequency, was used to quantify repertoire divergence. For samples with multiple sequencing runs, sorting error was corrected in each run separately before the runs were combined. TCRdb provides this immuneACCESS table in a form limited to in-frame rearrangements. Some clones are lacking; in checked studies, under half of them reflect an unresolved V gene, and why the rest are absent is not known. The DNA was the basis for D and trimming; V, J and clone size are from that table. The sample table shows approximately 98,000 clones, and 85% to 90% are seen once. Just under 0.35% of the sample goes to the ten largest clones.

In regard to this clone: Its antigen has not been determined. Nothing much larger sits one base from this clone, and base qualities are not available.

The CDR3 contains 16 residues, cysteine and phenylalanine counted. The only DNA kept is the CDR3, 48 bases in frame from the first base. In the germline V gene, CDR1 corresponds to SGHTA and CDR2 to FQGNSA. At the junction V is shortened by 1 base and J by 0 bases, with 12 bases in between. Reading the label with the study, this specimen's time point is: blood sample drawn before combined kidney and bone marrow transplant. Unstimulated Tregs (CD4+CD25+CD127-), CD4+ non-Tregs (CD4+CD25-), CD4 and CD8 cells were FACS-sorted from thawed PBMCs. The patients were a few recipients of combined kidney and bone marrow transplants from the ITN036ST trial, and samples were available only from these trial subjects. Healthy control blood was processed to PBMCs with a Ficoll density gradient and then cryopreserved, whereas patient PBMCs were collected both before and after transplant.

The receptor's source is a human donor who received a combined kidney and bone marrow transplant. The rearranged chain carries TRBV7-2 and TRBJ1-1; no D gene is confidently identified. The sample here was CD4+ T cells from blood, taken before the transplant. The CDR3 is CASSLDYDSMNTEAFF. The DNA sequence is TGTGCCAGCAGCTTAGACTATGACTCGATGAACACTGAAGCTTTCTTT.